Below are 28 T cell receptor beta chains sequenced from a single sample in a study of healthy donors' naive CD4 and CD8 T cells. A linear amplification protocol produced the TCR libraries from 500 ng of total RNA. TCRdb analysed the reads with MiXCR anew, one entry per CDR3 protein. The repertoire holds approximately 180,000 distinct CDR3 sequences, 65% to 80% seen once, with less than 2.5% in the top ten. Material for sequencing was naive CD4+ and CD8+ T cells sorted from blood, pooled from several donors. These TCRs come from a pool of human donors in good health; the sample pools cells from several healthy donors.

The rearrangement joins TRBV6-5 to TRBJ2-7, with 15 bases aligning to TRBD2. This CDR3 region has 15 residues. With V trimmed by 7 bases and J by 6 bases, 7 bases remained unmatched. Germline V gene sequence: CDR1 MNHEY, CDR2 SVGAGI. The CDR3 loop reads CASTFGLAGGTEQYV. The CDR3 DNA reads TGTGCCAGCACCTTCGGACTAGCGGGAGGGACCGAGCAGTACGTC.

V gene TRBV27 combines with J gene TRBJ2-7; the D is unclear. The ends were cut back, 6 bases at V and 6 bases at J, with 15 bases in the middle. The length of the CDR3 is 13 residues. Germline values: CDR1 MNHEY, CDR2 SMNVEV (reference sequence). The CDR3 DNA sequence: TGTGCCAGCAGCACCCAAGATACGGGCGAGCAGTACGTC. This codes for CASSTQDTGEQYV.

The CDR3 loop reads CASSKALGTGRPEAFF. CDR3 in DNA: TGTGCCAGCAGTAAAGCCCTCGGGACAGGGAGGCCTGAAGCTTTCTTT. The chain combines TRBV12-3 or TRBV12-4 with TRBJ1-1, with 9 positions matching TRBD1. CDR3 length: 16 amino acids. Trimming at V came to 5 bases and at J to 6 bases, leaving 13 bases not matched to a gene.

CDR3 DNA: TGTGCCAGCAGTTCCCCTCAGCAATGGGAGACCCAGTACTTC. It yields the protein CASSSPQQWETQYF. This rearrangement joins TRBV27 to TRBJ2-5; D remains ambiguous. From germline, CDR1 is MNHEY and CDR2 SMNVEV (reference sequence). This CDR3 region has 14 residues. V dropped 4 bases and J dropped 5 bases, with 14 bases sitting between them.

V is TRBV29-1 and J is TRBJ2-7; D is unresolved. Germline assignment: CDR1 SQVTM and CDR2 ANQGSEA. V was clipped by 3 bases and J by 5 bases, with 11 bases between them. This CDR3 comprises 12 residues. For the CDR3, the DNA is TGCAGCGTTGAGGGTAGTAGGGACGAGCAGTACTTC. It encodes CSVEGSRDEQYF.

This clonotype appeared a single time. The genes are TRBV30 and TRBJ2-5; 9 bases fit TRBD1. Germline V CDR1 and CDR2: GTSNPN, SVGIG (reference sequence). This CDR3 spans 14 amino acids. The junction had 5 bases not matched to a gene; V was cut back by 2 bases and J by 4 bases. The CDR3 coding sequence is TGTGCCTGGAGTACGGGACAGGGAGGAGAGACCCAGTACTTC. It yields the protein CAWSTGQGGETQYF.

This rearrangement joins TRBV6-6 to TRBJ2-1; 8 bases are shared with TRBD2. The germline CDR1 and CDR2 sequences are MNHNY and SVGAGI (reference sequence). V lost 2 bases, J lost 8 bases, and 14 bases stayed unmatched. The CDR3 covers 17 residues. CDR3 coding DNA: TGTGCCAGCAGTTACGGTGCCAGCGGGGGTCTGGTGGATGAGCAGTTCTTC. It translates to CASSYGASGGLVDEQFF.

The chain uses TRBV19 and TRBJ1-1; D gene uncertain. The V end lost 4 bases, the J end lost 4 bases, and 22 bases lay between the germline ends. The CDR3 extends over 17 amino acids. Germline CDR1 and CDR2: LNHDA and SQIVND (reference sequence). CDR3 region: CASSTAVRVVLGTEAFF. The CDR3 DNA follows: TGTGCCAGTAGTACAGCTGTAAGGGTTGTCTTGGGCACTGAAGCTTTCTTT.

For the CDR3, the DNA is TGCAGCGTTGCGGGACGGCAGAACTATGGCTACACCTTC. It yields the protein CSVAGRQNYGYTF. The rearrangement joins TRBV29-1 to TRBJ1-2; D is possibly TRBD1 (5 bases). CDR3 length: 13 amino acids. The germline V and J ends were trimmed by 4 bases and 2 bases, with 11 bases remaining between them. Germline CDR1 and CDR2: SQVTM and ANQGSEA.

The rearrangement uses TRBV6-5 and TRBJ1-2; D is ambiguous. From germline, CDR1 is MNHEY and CDR2 SVGAGI. V gave up 8 bases and J gave up 3 bases, with 10 bases separating them. CDR3 length equals 12 residues. CDR3 nucleotides: TGTGCCAGCGGCGGTGGGGACTATGGCTACACCTTC. Protein sequence: CASGGGDYGYTF.

The chain employs TRBV21-1 and TRBJ1-1; the table's D call TRBD1 went unverified against the DNA. TRBV21-1 is flagged as a pseudogene. The CDR3 spans 14 residues. The CDR3 sequence: CANIGAGIRTEAFF. DNA of the CDR3: TGTGCCAACATAGGGGCAGGGATTCGAACTGAAGCTTTCTTT.

This clonotype was counted a single time. The chain combines TRBV27 with TRBJ2-1, with D perhaps matching TRBD1 (5 bases). Trimming left V 3 bases short and J 8 bases short, with 11 bases between. The CDR3 totals 13 residues. Germline values: CDR1 MNHEY, CDR2 SMNVEV (reference sequence). CDR3 bases: TGTGCCAGCAGTTTGTCCCAGGGATATGAGCAGTTCTTC. Translating gives CASSLSQGYEQFF.

This clonotype was seen a handful of times. The rearrangement uses TRBV12-3 or TRBV12-4 and TRBJ1-2; D uncertain. The CDR3 is 14 residues long. Trimming removed 1 base from V and 8 bases from J, with 14 bases in between. The CDR3 here is CASSLDRLGEGYTF. The CDR3 DNA reads as TGTGCCAGCAGTTTAGACAGACTTGGCGAGGGCTACACCTTC.

In its sample, this clonotype was seen once. This chain connects TRBV5-5 to TRBJ1-5; D is unclear. The germline V and J ends were trimmed by 2 bases and 2 bases, with 8 bases remaining between them. Germline CDR1 SGHKS, CDR2 YYEKEE (reference sequence). This CDR3 has 14 residues. This CDR3 is CASSLVLGNQPQHF. The CDR3 nucleotides read TGTGCCAGCAGCTTAGTCCTGGGCAATCAGCCCCAGCATTTT.

In DNA, the CDR3 is TGTGCCAGCAGCTTGGATATGCGGGAGGTCGAGCAGTACTTC. It is translated as CASSLDMREVEQYF. The chain is built from TRBV5-6 and TRBJ2-7; 8 bases align to TRBD2. Germline CDR1 is SGHDT and CDR2 is YYEEEE. The V segment lost 0 bases and the J segment 6 bases; nucleotides outside the gene matches: 5. This CDR3 spans 14 amino acids.

In this sample, this clonotype turned up a few times. The CDR3 DNA is TGCAGCGTTGCTGGAGGGGTTAATCAGCCCCAGCATTTT. Its translation is CSVAGGVNQPQHF. V and J are TRBV29-1 and TRBJ1-5, with a possible D match to TRBD1 (5 bases). This CDR3 contains 13 residues. CDR1 and CDR2 from the germline V gene are SQVTM and ANQGSEA. V was clipped by 4 bases and J by 4 bases, with 11 bases between them.

This clonotype was found once. The rearrangement uses TRBV27 and TRBJ1-2, with a tentative D call TRBD1 (6 bases). V was pared by 6 bases and J by 8 bases, with 16 bases between. Germline V gene sequence: CDR1 MNHEY, CDR2 SMNVEV (reference sequence). The CDR3 loop spans 13 amino acids. CDR3 region: CASSEERGKGYTF. The DNA of the CDR3 is TGTGCCAGCAGCGAGGAAAGGGGGAAAGGCTACACCTTC.

The chain couples TRBV6-5 to TRBJ2-3; D perhaps matches TRBD2 (6 bases). The length of the CDR3 is 15 residues. Trimming took 6 bases from V and 2 from J, leaving 15 bases between them. Germline V lookup: CDR1 MNHEY, CDR2 SVGAGI. The CDR3 DNA is TGTGCCAGCAGCCTCCTTCGCGGGGCCACAGATACGCAGTATTTT. Its protein product is CASSLLRGATDTQYF.

CDR3 nucleotides: TGCAGCGCCTGGACGGAGAGGGACACTGAAGCTTTCTTT. Amino acid sequence: CSAWTERDTEAFF. This rearrangement joins TRBV29-1 to TRBJ1-1, with no clear D. Germline V gene lookup returns CDR1 SQVTM and CDR2 ANQGSEA. V was trimmed by 7 bases and J by 3 bases, leaving 15 bases between them. The CDR3 length is 13 residues.

This rearrangement joins TRBV6-5 to TRBJ1-2; 7 bases are a match to TRBD1. With 6 bases clipped from V and 3 bases from J, the junction kept 4 bases outside the gene matches. This CDR3 comprises 13 residues. The V gene's germline CDR1 is MNHEY and CDR2 SVGAGI. This CDR3 is CASSNRGDYGYTF. CDR3 sequence (DNA): TGTGCCAGCAGCAACAGGGGCGACTATGGCTACACCTTC.

This clonotype was observed a handful of times. The chain couples TRBV29-1 to TRBJ2-7; 7 bases line up with TRBD1. Trimming removed 3 bases from V and 3 bases from J; junction bases left unmatched: 2. In germline, CDR1 is SQVTM, CDR2 ANQGSEA. The CDR3 contains 12 residues. In nucleotides, the CDR3 is TGCAGCGTTGATTCAGGGGGCTACGAGCAGTACTTC. It translates to CSVDSGGYEQYF.

This clonotype was recorded a few times. The chain uses TRBV6-1 and TRBJ1-2; no reliable D call. V was shortened by 7 bases and J by 8 bases, with 14 bases between the two germline ends. Germline V lookup: CDR1 MNHNS, CDR2 SASEGT. The length of the CDR3 is 12 residues. The CDR3 spells CASTPTLFGYTF. Here the CDR3 DNA reads TGTGCCAGCACCCCCACTTTATTCGGCTACACCTTC.

V is TRBV5-4 and J is TRBJ2-7; D is tentatively TRBD1 or TRBD2 (5 bases each). The CDR3 is 15 amino acids. In germline, CDR1 is SGHNT, CDR2 YYREEE (reference sequence). V shed 4 bases and J shed 2 bases, with 16 bases lying between them. This CDR3 is CASSHDGTETYEQYF. For the CDR3, the DNA is TGTGCCAGCAGCCACGACGGGACCGAAACCTACGAGCAGTACTTC.

The gene calls are TRBV6-5 and TRBJ2-1, with unresolved D. CDR1 and CDR2 (germline): MNHEY, SVGAGI. The CDR3 totals 13 residues. The V gene lost 6 bases and the J gene lost 2 bases, with 8 bases spanning the gap. This chain's CDR3 is CASSLTPYNEQFF. The CDR3 DNA is TGTGCCAGCAGCCTGACCCCCTACAATGAGCAGTTCTTC.

This rearrangement joins TRBV6-1 to TRBJ2-7; 7 nucleotides align to TRBD1. The junction had 11 bases not matched to a gene; V was cut back by 7 bases and J by 2 bases. Germline CDR1 is MNHNS and CDR2 is SASEGT. This CDR3 has 15 residues. CDR3 amino acids: CASKQQGPFTYEQYF. The DNA for the CDR3 is TGTGCCAGCAAACAACAGGGGCCCTTTACCTACGAGCAGTACTTC.

This clonotype was seen only a few times. This rearrangement joins TRBV6-6 to TRBJ1-2, with TRBD1 identical over 7 bases. V shed 6 bases and J 6 bases; nucleotides not matched to a gene: 19. This CDR3 is built from 17 residues. The germline V gene has CDR1 MNHNY and CDR2 SVGAGI (reference sequence). The CDR3 DNA reads TGTGCCAGCAGACCTGACAATCGACAGGGACCTCGCGATGGCTACACCTTC. Amino acid sequence: CASRPDNRQGPRDGYTF.

The V and J genes are TRBV7-2 and TRBJ1-1; D possibly corresponds to TRBD1 (5 bases). Trimming removed 5 bases at V and 5 bases at J, with 12 bases between. Germline CDR1 reads SGHTA; CDR2 reads FQGNSA. The CDR3 sequence is 13 residues long. The CDR3 DNA reads TGTGCCAGCAGCCGGAGGGGAGGAACTGAAGCTTTCTTT. It codes for CASSRRGGTEAFF.

The rearrangement links TRBV30 to TRBJ2-7, with TRBD2 identical over 10 bases. V lost 0 bases and J lost 6; bases outside the gene matches: 8. This CDR3 spans 15 amino acids. Germline CDR1 is GTSNPN and CDR2 is SVGIG (reference sequence). In nucleotides, the CDR3 is TGTGCCTGGAGTGTCCCGGTAGCGGGAGGTTCCGAGCAGTACTTC. Translated: CAWSVPVAGGSEQYF.